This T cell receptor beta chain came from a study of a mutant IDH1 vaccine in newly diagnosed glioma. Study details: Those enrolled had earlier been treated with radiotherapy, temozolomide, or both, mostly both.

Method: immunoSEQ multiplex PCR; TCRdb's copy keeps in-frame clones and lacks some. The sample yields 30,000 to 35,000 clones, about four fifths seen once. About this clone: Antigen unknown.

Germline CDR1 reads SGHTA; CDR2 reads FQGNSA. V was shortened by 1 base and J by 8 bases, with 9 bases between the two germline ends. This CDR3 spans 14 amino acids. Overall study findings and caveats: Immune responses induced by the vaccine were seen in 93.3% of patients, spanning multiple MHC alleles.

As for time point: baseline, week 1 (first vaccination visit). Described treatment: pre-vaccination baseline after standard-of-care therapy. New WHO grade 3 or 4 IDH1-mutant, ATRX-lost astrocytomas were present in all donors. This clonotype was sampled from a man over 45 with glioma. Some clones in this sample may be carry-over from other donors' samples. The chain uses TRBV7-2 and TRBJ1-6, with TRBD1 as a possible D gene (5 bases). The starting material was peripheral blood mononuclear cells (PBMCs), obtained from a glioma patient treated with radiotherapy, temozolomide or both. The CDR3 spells CASSLGGGDSPLHF. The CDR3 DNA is TGTGCCAGCAGCTTAGGGGGCGGGGATTCACCCCTCCACTTT. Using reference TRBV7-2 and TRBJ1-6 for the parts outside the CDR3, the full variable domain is GAGVSQSPSNKVTEKGKDVELRCDPISGHTALYWYRQSLGQGLEFLIYFQGNSAPDKSGLPSDRFSAERTGGSVSTLTIQRTQQEDSAVYLCASSLGGGDSPLHFGNGTRLTVT.